This T cell receptor (beta chain) came from a study of breast tumors, draining lymph nodes, adjacent tissues (dated by TCRdb to the mid-2010s). Regarding the complete study: The study compared TCR beta repertoires across tumor, adjacent nontumor tissue and axillary lymph nodes from breast cancer patients. The study aimed to assess the relationships and possible T-cell exchange between tumor, surrounding tissue and draining lymph node repertoires in human breast cancer.

Of note for this clonotype: Its antigen remains undetermined. The record has no base qualities; no much larger clone is one base away.

Results and caveats for the whole study, not just this receptor: Tumor and nontumor tissue repertoires were significantly more similar in luminal-like than in basal-like breast cancer. Tumor T-cell repertoires showed less diversity than lymph node repertoires and more diversity than nontumor tissue repertoires, and tumor T-cell repertoires showed preferential V and J gene usage. The conclusion that tumor T cells originate in lymph nodes was framed as consistent with a hypothesis rather than directly demonstrated. The data were considered consistent with the idea that most tumor T cells come from the lymph node and then expand in tumor tissue.

The axillary draining lymph nodes of breast cancer patients were the source of the lymph node samples. The sequencer was an Illumina HiSeq 2000. Multiplex PCR amplification was used to build the TCR beta chain libraries. High-throughput sequencing was used to analyze the amplified TCR beta chain products. Clones were called with MiXCR by TCRdb after fastp trimmed the public reads at Q25, and only in-frame beta chains were retained. Duplicate CDR3 protein sequences are folded into a single record with the most common DNA and genes. This sample comprises about 94,000 distinct CDR3 sequences, roughly 28% of them detected only once. The top ten clones comprise 8.1% of the sample. In the germline V gene, CDR1 corresponds to SGHNT and CDR2 to YENEEA. V drops 1 base and J drops 9 bases, leaving 10 bases in between. From cysteine to phenylalanine, the CDR3 is 13 amino acids long. CDR3 DNA is the only sequence kept; it has 39 bases, read in frame from the first base.

The rearranged segments are TRBV11-3 and TRBJ2-1, with TRBD1 perhaps the D gene, on 5 matching bases. This sequence originates from a female donor with breast cancer. Some clones in this sample may be carry-over from other donors' samples. Sequences were obtained from axillary lymph node tissue. The nucleotide sequence reads TGTGCCAGCAGCTTAGGACAGCACACTGAGCAGTTCTTC. Its protein reads: CASSLGQHTEQFF.